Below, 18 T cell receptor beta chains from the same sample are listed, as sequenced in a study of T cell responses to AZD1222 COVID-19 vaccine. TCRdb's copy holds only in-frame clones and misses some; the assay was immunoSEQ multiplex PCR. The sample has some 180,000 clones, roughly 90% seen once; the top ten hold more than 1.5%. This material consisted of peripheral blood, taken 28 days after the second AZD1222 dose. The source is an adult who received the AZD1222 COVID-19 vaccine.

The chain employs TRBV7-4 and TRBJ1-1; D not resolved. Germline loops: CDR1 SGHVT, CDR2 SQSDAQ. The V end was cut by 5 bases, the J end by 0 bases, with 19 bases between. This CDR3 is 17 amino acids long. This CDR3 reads CASSQRTYPLLNTEAFF. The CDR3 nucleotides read TGTGCCAGCAGCCAGAGGACGTATCCCCTCTTGAACACTGAAGCTTTCTTT.

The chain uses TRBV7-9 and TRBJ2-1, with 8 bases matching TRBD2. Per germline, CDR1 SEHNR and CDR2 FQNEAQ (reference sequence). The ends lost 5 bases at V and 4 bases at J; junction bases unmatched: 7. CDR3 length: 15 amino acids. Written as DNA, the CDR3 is TGTGCCAGCAGCCGCCGGGAGGGGACTTACAATGAGCAGTTCTTC. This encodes CASSRREGTYNEQFF.

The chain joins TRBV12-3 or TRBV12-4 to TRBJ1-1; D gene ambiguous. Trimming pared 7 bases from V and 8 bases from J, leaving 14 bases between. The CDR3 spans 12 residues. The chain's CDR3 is CASTFGRLEAFF. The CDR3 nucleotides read TGTGCCAGCACCTTTGGGAGGTTGGAAGCTTTCTTT.

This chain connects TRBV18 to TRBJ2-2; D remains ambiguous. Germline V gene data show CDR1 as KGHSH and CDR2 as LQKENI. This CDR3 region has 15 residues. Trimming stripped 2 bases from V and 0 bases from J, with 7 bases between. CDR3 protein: CASSPGRSNTGELFF. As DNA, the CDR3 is TGTGCCAGCTCACCAGGCCGATCGAACACCGGGGAGCTGTTTTTT.

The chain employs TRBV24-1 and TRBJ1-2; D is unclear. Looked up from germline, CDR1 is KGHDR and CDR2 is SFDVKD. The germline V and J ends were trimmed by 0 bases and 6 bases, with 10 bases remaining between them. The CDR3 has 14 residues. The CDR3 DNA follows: TGTGCCACCAGTGATTTGAACTTACGGGATGGCTACACCTTC. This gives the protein CATSDLNLRDGYTF.

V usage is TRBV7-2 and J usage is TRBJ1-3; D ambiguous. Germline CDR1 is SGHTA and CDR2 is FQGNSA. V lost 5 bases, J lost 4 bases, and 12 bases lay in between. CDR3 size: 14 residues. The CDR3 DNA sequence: TGTGCCAGCAGCAGCCGGCCCCTGGGAAACACCATATATTTT. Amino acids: CASSSRPLGNTIYF.

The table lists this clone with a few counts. The CDR3 here is CASSPNLAGTYNEQFF. The CDR3 DNA follows: TGCGCCAGCAGCCCTAACCTAGCGGGAACCTACAATGAGCAGTTCTTC. The chain carries TRBV5-1 and TRBJ2-1; 9 bases match TRBD2. The V gene's germline CDR1 is SGHRS and CDR2 YFSETQ. The CDR3 covers 16 residues. V lost 4 bases and J lost 2; bases outside the gene matches: 7.

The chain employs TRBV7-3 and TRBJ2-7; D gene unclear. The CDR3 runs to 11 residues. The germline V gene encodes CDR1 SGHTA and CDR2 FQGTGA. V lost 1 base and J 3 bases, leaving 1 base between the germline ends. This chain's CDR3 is CASSLSYEQYF. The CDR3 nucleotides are TGTGCCAGCAGCTTAAGCTACGAGCAGTACTTC.

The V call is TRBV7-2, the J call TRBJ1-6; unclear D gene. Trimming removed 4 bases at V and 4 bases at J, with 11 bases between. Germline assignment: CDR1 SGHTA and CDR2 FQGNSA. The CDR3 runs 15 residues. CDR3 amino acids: CASSSGPRYNSPLHF. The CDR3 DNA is TGTGCCAGCAGCTCCGGGCCCCGGTATAATTCACCCCTCCACTTT.

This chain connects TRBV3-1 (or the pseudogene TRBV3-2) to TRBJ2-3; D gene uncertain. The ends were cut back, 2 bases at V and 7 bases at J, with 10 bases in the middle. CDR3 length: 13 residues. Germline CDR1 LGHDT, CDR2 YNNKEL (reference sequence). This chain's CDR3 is CASSQMVWNTQYF. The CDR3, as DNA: TGTGCCAGCAGCCAAATGGTATGGAATACGCAGTATTTT.

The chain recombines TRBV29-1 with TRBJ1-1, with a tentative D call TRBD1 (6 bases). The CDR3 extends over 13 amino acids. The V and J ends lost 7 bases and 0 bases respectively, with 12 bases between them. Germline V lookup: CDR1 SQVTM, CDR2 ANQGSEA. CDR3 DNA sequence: TGCAGCGCCAGGGGAGGGATGAACACTGAAGCTTTCTTT. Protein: CSARGGMNTEAFF. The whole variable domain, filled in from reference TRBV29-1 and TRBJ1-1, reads SAVISQKPSRDICQRGTSLTIQCQVDSQVTMMFWYRQQPGQSLTLIATANQGSEATYESGFVIDKFPISRPNLTFSTLTVSNMSPEDSSIYLCSARGGMNTEAFFGQGTRLTVV.

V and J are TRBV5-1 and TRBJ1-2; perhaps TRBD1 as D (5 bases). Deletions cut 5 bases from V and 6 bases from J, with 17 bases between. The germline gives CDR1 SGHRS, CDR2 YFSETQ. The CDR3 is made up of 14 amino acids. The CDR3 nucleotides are TGCGCCAGCAGGTGGTCGCAGGGTTCGGATGGCTACACCTTC. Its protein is CASRWSQGSDGYTF.

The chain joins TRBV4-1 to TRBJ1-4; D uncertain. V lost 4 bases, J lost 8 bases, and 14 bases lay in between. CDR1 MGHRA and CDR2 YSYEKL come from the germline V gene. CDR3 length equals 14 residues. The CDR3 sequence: CASSPSASGEKLFF. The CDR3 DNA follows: TGCGCCAGCAGCCCGTCAGCAAGTGGAGAAAAACTGTTTTTT.

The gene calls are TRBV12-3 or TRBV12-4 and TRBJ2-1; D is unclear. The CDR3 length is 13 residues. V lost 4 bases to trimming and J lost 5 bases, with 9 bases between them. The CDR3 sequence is CASSSQMDNEQFF. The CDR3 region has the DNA TGTGCCAGCAGTTCCCAAATGGACAATGAGCAGTTCTTC.

CDR3: CASSSTGTGRTDTQYF. In nucleotides, the CDR3 is TGTGCCAGCAGTTCCACCGGGACAGGGCGCACAGATACGCAGTATTTT. The chain couples TRBV2 to TRBJ2-3; 9 bases fit TRBD1. CDR3 length: 16 amino acids. The germline V gene has CDR1 SNHLY and CDR2 FYNNEI. V gave up 5 bases and J gave up 1 base; unmatched junction bases: 7.

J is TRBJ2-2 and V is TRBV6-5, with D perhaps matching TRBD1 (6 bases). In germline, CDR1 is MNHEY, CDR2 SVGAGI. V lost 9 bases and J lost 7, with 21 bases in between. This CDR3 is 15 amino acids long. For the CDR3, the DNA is TGTGCCAGTTCATTAGGGGGTTGGTCTCGCGGGGAGCTGTTTTTT. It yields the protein CASSLGGWSRGELFF.

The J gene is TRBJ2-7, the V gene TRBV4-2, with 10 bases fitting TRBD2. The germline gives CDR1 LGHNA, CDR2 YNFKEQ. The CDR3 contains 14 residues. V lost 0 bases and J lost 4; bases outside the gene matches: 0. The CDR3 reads CASSQELAGYEQYF. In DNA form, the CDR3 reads TGTGCCAGCAGCCAAGAACTAGCGGGGTACGAGCAGTACTTC.

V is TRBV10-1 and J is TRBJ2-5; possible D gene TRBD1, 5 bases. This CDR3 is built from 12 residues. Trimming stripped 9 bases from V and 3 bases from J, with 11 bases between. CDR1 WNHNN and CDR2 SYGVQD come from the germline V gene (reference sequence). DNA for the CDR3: TGCGCCAGGGTAGTACAGGAAGAGACCCAGTACTTC. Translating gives CARVVQEETQYF.